A selection of T cell receptor beta chains follows, all from one sample in a study of blood T cell repertoires in COVID-19. Produced via immunoSEQ multiplex PCR; TCRdb's table is partial and in-frame only. Among over 150,000 clones, about 81% were seen once, and the ten largest hold around 7.7%. Sequenced sample: PBMCs or T cells enriched from blood (not recorded which). The receptors were gathered from a man aged 45-60 years who had recovered from COVID-19. Both conserved end residues are part of each CDR3. Fields, in order: clone size, J gene, D gene, V gene, CDR3 protein, CDR3 DNA. D genes are given only for firm matches. Some rows have no size entry. The others give once, few or many, or a class for an expanded clone.

.,TRBJ2-1,.,TRBV3-1/TRBV3-2,CASSQALAGRNEQFF,TGTGCCAGCAGCCAAGCGCTAGCCGGTAGGAATGAGCAGTTCTTC
.,TRBJ1-1,.,TRBV13,CASSLGQRLNTEAFF,TGTGCCAGCAGCTTAGGACAGCGGCTGAACACTGAAGCTTTCTTT
.,TRBJ2-5,TRBD2,TRBV7-9,CASSLSGGQETQYF,TGTGCCAGCAGCTTAAGCGGGGGTCAAGAGACCCAGTACTTC
.,TRBJ2-7,TRBD2,TRBV9,CASSVATSGIYEQYF,TGTGCCAGCAGCGTAGCTACTAGCGGGATCTACGAGCAGTACTTC
few,TRBJ2-7,.,TRBV5-1,CASSLEQGSYEQYF,TGCGCCAGCAGCTTAGAGCAGGGGAGCTACGAGCAGTACTTC
few,TRBJ2-7,TRBD1,TRBV14,CASSTTGVGIYEQYF,TGTGCCAGCAGCACAACAGGGGTCGGTATCTACGAGCAGTACTTC
.,TRBJ1-1,.,TRBV19,CASSIATGKGTEAFF,TGTGCCAGTAGTATAGCTACAGGGAAGGGCACTGAAGCTTTCTTT
.,TRBJ2-7,.,TRBV7-2,CASSLVVRGYEQYF,TGTGCCAGCAGCTTAGTGGTCCGAGGCTACGAGCAGTACTTC
.,TRBJ1-4,.,TRBV5-1,CASSLGTGQANEKLFF,TGCGCCAGCAGCTTGGGTACAGGGCAGGCTAATGAAAAACTGTTTTTT
.,TRBJ2-7,.,TRBV4-2,CASSQESLLGREQYF,TGTGCCAGCAGCCAAGAAAGCCTCCTAGGGAGGGAGCAGTACTTC
.,TRBJ1-1,.,TRBV27,CASSSGLPNTEAFF,TGTGCCAGCAGTTCGGGACTCCCGAACACTGAAGCTTTCTTT
.,TRBJ1-4,.,TRBV30,CAWGSGGGVGEKLFF,TGTGCCTGGGGCTCAGGAGGAGGGGTTGGGGAAAAACTGTTTTTT
.,TRBJ1-2,.,TRBV7-9,CASSLQGGYGYTF,TGTGCCAGCAGCCTACAGGGCGGTTATGGCTACACCTTC
.,TRBJ2-7,TRBD1,TRBV9,CASSPRTGTYEQYF,TGTGCCAGCAGCCCGCGGACAGGGACCTACGAGCAGTACTTC
.,TRBJ1-1,.,TRBV11-2,CASSLKPENTEAFF,TGTGCCAGCAGCTTAAAACCAGAGAACACTGAAGCTTTCTTT
once,TRBJ1-2,.,TRBV19,CASSIGTAFRGYTF,TGTGCCAGTAGTATAGGGACAGCCTTCCGGGGCTACACCTTC
.,TRBJ1-5,TRBD1,TRBV5-1,CASSLVGDSRLHF,TGCGCCAGCAGCTTGGTTGGGGACAGTCGTCTGCATTTT
few,TRBJ2-7,.,TRBV3-1/TRBV3-2,CASSQPRGGQQYF,TGTGCCAGCAGCCAACCAAGAGGAGGGCAACAGTACTTC
.,TRBJ1-2,TRBD1,TRBV29-1,CSVDKGQYYGYTF,TGCAGCGTTGATAAGGGACAGTACTATGGCTACACCTTC
.,TRBJ2-3,TRBD1,TRBV4-1,CASSLGTGVTTTDTQYF,TGCGCCAGCAGCCTTGGGACAGGGGTTACTACCACAGATACGCAGTATTTT
.,TRBJ1-1,TRBD1,TRBV19,CASSIVGDRAREAFF,TGTGCCAGTAGTATAGTCGGGGACAGGGCCCGTGAAGCTTTCTTT
.,TRBJ2-2,.,TRBV14,CASSQVSRVGVAGELFF,TGTGCCAGCAGCCAAGTTTCCAGGGTCGGAGTGGCCGGGGAGCTGTTTTTT
.,TRBJ1-4,TRBD1,TRBV29-1,CSVRQGPNEKLFF,TGCAGCGTTCGACAGGGGCCTAATGAAAAACTGTTTTTT
.,TRBJ1-4,TRBD1,TRBV29-1,CSVKGAGNEKLFF,TGCAGCGTCAAGGGGGCTGGTAATGAAAAACTGTTTTTT
.,TRBJ2-3,TRBD1,TRBV5-1,CASSLSQGVDTQYF,TGCGCCAGCAGCTTGTCACAGGGGGTAGATACGCAGTATTTT
.,TRBJ2-1,TRBD1,TRBV11-2,CASSPSRGHYNEQFF,TGTGCCAGCAGCCCCTCCAGGGGGCACTACAATGAGCAGTTCTTC
.,TRBJ1-2,TRBD1,TRBV2,CASRQGQGAGGYTF,TGTGCCAGCAGACAAGGACAGGGGGCGGGTGGCTACACCTTC
.,TRBJ1-4,.,TRBV27,CASSLGQGPNEKLFF,TGTGCCAGCAGTTTAGGCCAGGGCCCTAATGAAAAACTGTTTTTT
.,TRBJ2-1,TRBD2,TRBV5-4,CASSLIAGGSYNEQFF,TGTGCCAGCAGCTTGATAGCGGGGGGGTCCTACAATGAGCAGTTCTTC
.,TRBJ2-3,.,TRBV2,CASSSGSGTDTQYF,TGTGCCAGCAGTTCAGGGTCGGGCACAGATACGCAGTATTTT
.,TRBJ2-5,TRBD2,TRBV7-2,CASSPWTSGGSETQYF,TGTGCCAGCAGCCCTTGGACTAGCGGGGGGTCGGAGACCCAGTACTTC